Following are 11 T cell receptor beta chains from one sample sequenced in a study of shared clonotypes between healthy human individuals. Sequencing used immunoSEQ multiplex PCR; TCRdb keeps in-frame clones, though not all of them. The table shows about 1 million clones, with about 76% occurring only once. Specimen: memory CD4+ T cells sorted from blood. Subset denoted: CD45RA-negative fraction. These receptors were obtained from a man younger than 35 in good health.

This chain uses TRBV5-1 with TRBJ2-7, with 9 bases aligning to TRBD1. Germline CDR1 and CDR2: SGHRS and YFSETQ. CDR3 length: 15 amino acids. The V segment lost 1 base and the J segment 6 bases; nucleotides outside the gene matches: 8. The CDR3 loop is CASSLFGTGFTEQYF. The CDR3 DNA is TGCGCCAGCAGCTTGTTTGGGACAGGGTTTACCGAGCAGTACTTC.

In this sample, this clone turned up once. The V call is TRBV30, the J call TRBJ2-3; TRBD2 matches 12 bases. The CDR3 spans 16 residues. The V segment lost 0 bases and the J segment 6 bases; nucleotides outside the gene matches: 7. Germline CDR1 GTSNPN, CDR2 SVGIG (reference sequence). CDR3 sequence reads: CAWSVGTSGGLDTQYF. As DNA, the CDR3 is TGTGCCTGGAGTGTAGGTACTAGCGGGGGGTTGGATACGCAGTATTTT. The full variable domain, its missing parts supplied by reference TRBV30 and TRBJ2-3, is SQTIHQWPATLVQPVGSPLSLECTVEGTSNPNLYWYRQAAGRGLQLLFYSVGIGQISSEVPQNLSASRPQDRQFILSSKKLLLSDSGFYLCAWSVGTSGGLDTQYFGPGTRLTVL.

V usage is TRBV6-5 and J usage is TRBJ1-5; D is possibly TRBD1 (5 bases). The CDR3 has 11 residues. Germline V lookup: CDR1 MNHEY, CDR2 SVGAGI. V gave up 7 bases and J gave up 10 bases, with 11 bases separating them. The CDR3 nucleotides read TGTGCCAGCAACCAGGGCGATCCCCAGCATTTT. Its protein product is CASNQGDPQHF.

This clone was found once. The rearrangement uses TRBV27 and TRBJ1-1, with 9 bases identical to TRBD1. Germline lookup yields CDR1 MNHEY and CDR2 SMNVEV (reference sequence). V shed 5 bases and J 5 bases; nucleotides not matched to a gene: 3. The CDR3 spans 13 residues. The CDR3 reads CASSLGTGTEAFF. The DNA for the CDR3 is TGTGCCAGCAGTCTAGGGACAGGGACTGAAGCTTTCTTT.

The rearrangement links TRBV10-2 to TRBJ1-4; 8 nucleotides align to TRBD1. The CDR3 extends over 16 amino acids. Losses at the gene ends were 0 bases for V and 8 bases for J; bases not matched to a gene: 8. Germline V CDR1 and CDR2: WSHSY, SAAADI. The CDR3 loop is CASSESRTGLGEKLFF. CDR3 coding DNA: TGCGCCAGCAGTGAGTCACGGACAGGGCTGGGGGAAAAACTGTTTTTT.

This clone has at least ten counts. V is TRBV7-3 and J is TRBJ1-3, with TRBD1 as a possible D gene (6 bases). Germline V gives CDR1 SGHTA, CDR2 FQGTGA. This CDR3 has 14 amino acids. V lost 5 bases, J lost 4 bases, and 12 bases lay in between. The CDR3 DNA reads TGTGCCAGCAGCCAAATGGGGGCCGGAAACACCATATATTTT. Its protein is CASSQMGAGNTIYF.

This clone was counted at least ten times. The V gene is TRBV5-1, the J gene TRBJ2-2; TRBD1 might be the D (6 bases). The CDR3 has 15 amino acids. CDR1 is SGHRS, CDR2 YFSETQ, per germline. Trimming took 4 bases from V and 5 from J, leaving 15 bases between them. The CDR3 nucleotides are TGCGCCAGCAGCGACGCACAGGGATATACCGGGGAGCTGTTTTTT. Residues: CASSDAQGYTGELFF.

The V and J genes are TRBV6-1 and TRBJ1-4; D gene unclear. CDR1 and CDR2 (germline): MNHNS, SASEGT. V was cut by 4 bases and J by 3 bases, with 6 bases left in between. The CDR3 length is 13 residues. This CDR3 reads CASSGGANEKLFF. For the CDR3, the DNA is TGTGCCAGCAGTGGGGGTGCTAATGAAAAACTGTTTTTT.

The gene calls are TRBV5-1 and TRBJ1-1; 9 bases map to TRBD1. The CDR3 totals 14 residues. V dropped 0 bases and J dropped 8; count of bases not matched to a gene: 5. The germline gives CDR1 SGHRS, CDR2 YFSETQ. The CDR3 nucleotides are TGCGCCAGCAGCTTGGGTACAGGGGGCGCAGAAGCTTTCTTT. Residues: CASSLGTGGAEAFF.

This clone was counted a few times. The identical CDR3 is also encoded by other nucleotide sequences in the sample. CDR3 residues: CASSPGGRSPLHF. The CDR3 DNA reads TGTGCCAGCAGCCCGGGGGGGCGCTCACCCCTCCACTTT. This chain joins TRBV9 and TRBJ1-6, with D possibly being TRBD1 (6 bases). The CDR3 sequence is 13 residues long. V gave up 4 bases and J gave up 10 bases, with 12 bases separating them. The germline V gene encodes CDR1 SGDLS and CDR2 YYNGEE.

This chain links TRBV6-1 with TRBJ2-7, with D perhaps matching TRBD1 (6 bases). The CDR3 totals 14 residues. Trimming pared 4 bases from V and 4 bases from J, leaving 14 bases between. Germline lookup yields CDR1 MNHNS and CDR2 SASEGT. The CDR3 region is CASSGEGHLYEQYF. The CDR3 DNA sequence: TGTGCCAGCAGTGGCGAGGGACACCTGTACGAGCAGTACTTC.